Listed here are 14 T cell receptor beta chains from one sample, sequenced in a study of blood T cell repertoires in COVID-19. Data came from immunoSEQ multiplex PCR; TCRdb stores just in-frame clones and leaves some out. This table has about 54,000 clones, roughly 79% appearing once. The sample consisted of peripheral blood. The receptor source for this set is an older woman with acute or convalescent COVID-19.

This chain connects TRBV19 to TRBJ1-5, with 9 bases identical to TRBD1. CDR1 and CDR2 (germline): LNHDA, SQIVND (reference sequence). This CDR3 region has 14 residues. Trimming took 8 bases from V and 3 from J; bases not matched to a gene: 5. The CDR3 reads CASGGQGFNQPQHF. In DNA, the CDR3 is TGTGCCAGTGGGGGACAGGGATTCAATCAGCCCCAGCATTTT.

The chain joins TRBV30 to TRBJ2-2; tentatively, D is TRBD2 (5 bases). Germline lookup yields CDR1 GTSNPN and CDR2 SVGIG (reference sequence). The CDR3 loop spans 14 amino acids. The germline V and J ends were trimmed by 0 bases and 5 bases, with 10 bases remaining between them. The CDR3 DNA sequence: TGTGCCTGGAGTGTGAGCGGCCGAACCGGGGAGCTGTTTTTT. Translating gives CAWSVSGRTGELFF.

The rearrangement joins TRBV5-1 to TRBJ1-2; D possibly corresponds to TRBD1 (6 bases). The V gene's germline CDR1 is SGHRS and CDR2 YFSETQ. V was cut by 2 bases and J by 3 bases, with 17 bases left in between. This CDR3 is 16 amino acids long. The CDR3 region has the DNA TGCGCCAGCAGCTTCAGCCTCGTCGAGGGGGACTATGGCTACACCTTC. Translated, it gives CASSFSLVEGDYGYTF.

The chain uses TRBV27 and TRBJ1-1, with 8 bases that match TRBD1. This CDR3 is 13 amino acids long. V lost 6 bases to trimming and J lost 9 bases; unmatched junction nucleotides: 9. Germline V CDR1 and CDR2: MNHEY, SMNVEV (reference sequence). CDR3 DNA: TGTGCCAGCAGCTTACAGGGGGTGGATAAAGCTTTCTTT. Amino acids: CASSLQGVDKAFF.

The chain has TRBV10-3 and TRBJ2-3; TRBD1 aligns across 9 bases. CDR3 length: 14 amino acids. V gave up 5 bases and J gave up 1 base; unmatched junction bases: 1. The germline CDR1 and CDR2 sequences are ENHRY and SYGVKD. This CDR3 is CAISRTGGTDTQYF. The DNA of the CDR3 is TGTGCCATCAGTCGGACAGGGGGCACAGATACGCAGTATTTT.

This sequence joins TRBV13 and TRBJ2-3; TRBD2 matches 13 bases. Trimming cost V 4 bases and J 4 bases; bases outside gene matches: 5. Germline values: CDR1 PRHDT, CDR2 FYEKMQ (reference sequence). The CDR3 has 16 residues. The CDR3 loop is CASSSGLAGRADTQYF. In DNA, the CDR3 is TGTGCCAGCAGCTCGGGACTAGCGGGAAGAGCAGATACGCAGTATTTT. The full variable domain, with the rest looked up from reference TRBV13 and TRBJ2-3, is AAGVIQSPRHLIKEKRETATLKCYPIPRHDTVYWYQQGPGQDPQFLISFYEKMQSDKGSIPDRFSAQQFSDYHSELNMSSLELGDSALYFCASSSGLAGRADTQYFGPGTRLTVL.

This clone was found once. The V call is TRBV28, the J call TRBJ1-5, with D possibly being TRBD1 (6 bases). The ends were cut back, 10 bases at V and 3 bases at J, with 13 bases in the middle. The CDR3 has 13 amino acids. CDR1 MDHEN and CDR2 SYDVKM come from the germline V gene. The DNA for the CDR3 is TGTGCCACCGGGACATCCCTCAATCAGCCCCAGCATTTT. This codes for CATGTSLNQPQHF.

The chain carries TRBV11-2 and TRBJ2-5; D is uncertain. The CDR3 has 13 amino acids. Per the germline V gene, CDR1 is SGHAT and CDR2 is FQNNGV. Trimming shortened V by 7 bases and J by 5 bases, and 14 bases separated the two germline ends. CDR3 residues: CASTRQVGETQYF. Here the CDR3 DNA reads TGTGCCAGCACCCGCCAGGTTGGGGAGACCCAGTACTTC.

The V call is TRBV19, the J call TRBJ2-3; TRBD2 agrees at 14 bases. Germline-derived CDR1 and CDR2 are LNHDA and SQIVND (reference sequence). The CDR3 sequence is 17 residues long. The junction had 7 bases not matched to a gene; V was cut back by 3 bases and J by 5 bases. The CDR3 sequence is CASSMPGTSGGVDTQYF. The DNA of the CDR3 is TGTGCCAGTAGTATGCCCGGGACTAGCGGGGGTGTAGATACGCAGTATTTT.

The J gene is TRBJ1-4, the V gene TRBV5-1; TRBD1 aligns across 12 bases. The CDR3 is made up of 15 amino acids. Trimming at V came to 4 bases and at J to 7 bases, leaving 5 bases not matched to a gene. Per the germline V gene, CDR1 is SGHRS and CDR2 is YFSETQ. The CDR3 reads CASSGGTGGGEKLFF. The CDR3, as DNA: TGCGCCAGCAGCGGGGGGACAGGGGGCGGTGAAAAACTGTTTTTT.

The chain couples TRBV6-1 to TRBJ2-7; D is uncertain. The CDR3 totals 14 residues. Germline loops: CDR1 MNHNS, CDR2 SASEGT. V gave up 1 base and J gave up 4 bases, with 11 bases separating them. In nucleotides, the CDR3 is TGTGCCAGCAGTGAAGGCGGCAGCATTTACGAGCAGTACTTC. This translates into CASSEGGSIYEQYF.

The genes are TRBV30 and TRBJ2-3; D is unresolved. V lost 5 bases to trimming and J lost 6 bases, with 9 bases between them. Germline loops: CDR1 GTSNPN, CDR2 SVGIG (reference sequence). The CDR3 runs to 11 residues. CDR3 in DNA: TGTGCCTGGGGATCGAGGGATACGCAGTATTTT. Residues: CAWGSRDTQYF. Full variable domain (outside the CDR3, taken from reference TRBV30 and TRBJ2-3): SQTIHQWPATLVQPVGSPLSLECTVEGTSNPNLYWYRQAAGRGLQLLFYSVGIGQISSEVPQNLSASRPQDRQFILSSKKLLLSDSGFYLCAWGSRDTQYFGPGTRLTVL.

The CDR3 is CASERLAGVSGELFF. The CDR3, as DNA: TGTGCCAGTGAGCGACTAGCGGGAGTTTCCGGGGAGCTGTTTTTT. The V and J genes are TRBV19 and TRBJ2-2, with 12 nucleotides matching TRBD2. From germline, CDR1 is LNHDA and CDR2 SQIVND (reference sequence). This CDR3 contains 15 residues. Losses at the gene ends were 8 bases for V and 6 bases for J; bases not matched to a gene: 7.

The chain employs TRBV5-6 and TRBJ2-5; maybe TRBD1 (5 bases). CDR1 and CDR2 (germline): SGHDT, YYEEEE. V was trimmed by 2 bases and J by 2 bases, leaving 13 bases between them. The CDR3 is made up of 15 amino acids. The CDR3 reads CASSFGQTLQETQYF. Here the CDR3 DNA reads TGTGCCAGCAGCTTCGGACAAACGCTTCAAGAGACCCAGTACTTC.